These 5 T cell receptor beta chains originate from one sample sequenced in a study of shared clonotypes between healthy human individuals. Sequencing was performed with immunoSEQ multiplex PCR; in TCRdb, only in-frame clones are kept and a portion is missing. This table holds 2 million to 2.5 million clones, 92% found once. Sequenced sample: naive CD4+ T cells from PBMCs. The subset is: CD45RA+ positively selected. All receptors derive from a young man in good health. Some clones in this sample may be carry-over from other donors' samples.

This clone was observed once. V gene TRBV2 combines with J gene TRBJ2-7; no firm D call. V was pared by 3 bases and J by 3 bases, with 9 bases between. Germline V lookup: CDR1 SNHLY, CDR2 FYNNEI. This CDR3 contains 13 residues. CDR3 in DNA: TGTGCCAGCAGTGATGGCACAGACTACGAGCAGTACTTC. This codes for CASSDGTDYEQYF.

This rearrangement joins TRBV28 to TRBJ1-2; D perhaps matches TRBD1 (6 bases). V was cut by 4 bases and J by 2 bases, with 20 bases left in between. The CDR3 loop spans 17 amino acids. Germline CDR1 reads MDHEN; CDR2 reads SYDVKM. The CDR3 nucleotides read TGTGCCAGCAGTTGGGGGGGCGCGGCGGTTGTAAACTATGGCTACACCTTC. It codes for CASSWGGAAVVNYGYTF.

The CDR3 sequence: CASSAPSQYF. In DNA, the CDR3 is TGTGCCAGCAGTGCCCCATCGCAGTACTTC. The chain is built from TRBV2 and TRBJ2-7; no definite D call. This CDR3 region has 10 residues. Germline loops: CDR1 SNHLY, CDR2 FYNNEI. V was shortened by 4 bases and J by 9 bases, with 7 bases between the two germline ends.

The chain joins TRBV28 to TRBJ2-1; D is possibly TRBD2 (6 bases). CDR1 and CDR2 from the germline V gene are MDHEN and SYDVKM. V was trimmed by 3 bases and J by 9 bases, leaving 15 bases between them. The CDR3 is made up of 14 amino acids. In DNA form, the CDR3 reads TGTGCCAGCAGTTTTCGCCAGGGACTGAGTGAGCAGTTCTTC. Amino acids: CASSFRQGLSEQFF.

The chain uses TRBV28 and TRBJ2-3; 7 bases map to TRBD2. There are 17 residues in the CDR3. Germline assignment: CDR1 MDHEN and CDR2 SYDVKM. V shed 5 bases and J 2 bases; nucleotides not matched to a gene: 13. The CDR3, as DNA: TGTGCCAGCAGTCCCGGAGGGTGGCGGGGGAACACAGATACGCAGTATTTT. Protein product: CASSPGGWRGNTDTQYF.